Given below is one TCR beta chain in context. PCR was performed using 60 Vbeta and 13 Jbeta primers. Some clones are missing from TCRdb's copy, which holds only in-frame ones; the method was immunoSEQ multiplex PCR. The sample records about 89,000 clones, less than 85% being singletons. This specimen belongs to a study of cytomegalovirus exposure and HLA in healthy donors. The CDR3 totals 12 residues. V lost 1 base to trimming and J lost 5 bases, with 5 bases between them. Germline CDR1 is SEHNR and CDR2 is FQNEAQ (reference sequence). This sequence was found in a male donor in good health and CMV-seronegative. This rearrangement joins TRBV7-9 to TRBJ1-1; D gene uncertain. The material sequenced was PBMCs. CDR3 loop: CASSLDVTEAFF. As DNA, the CDR3 is TGTGCCAGCAGCTTAGATGTAACTGAAGCTTTCTTT.